A selection of T cell receptor beta chains follows, all from one sample in a study of T cells after yellow fever vaccination. From the 5' RACE reads, TCRdb called clonotypes with MiXCR, one entry per CDR3 protein. Of hundreds of thousands of distinct CDR3 sequences detected, roughly 3.5% appear once; the ten largest clones hold roughly a quarter. Sequenced material: PBMCs, taken on the day of the yellow fever booster vaccination. The receptors originated from a man in his late teens or twenties who received the YFV17D yellow fever vaccine. Both conserved end residues are part of each CDR3. The D gene is left open where the match is weak. Some rows mark clone size as missing; the rest say once, few, many or name a class of expanded clone.

V	size	D	J	DNA	CDR3
TRBV7-3	few	.	TRBJ2-5	TGTGCCAGCAGCTCAGCTTCGGGGGCAGAGACCCAGTACTTC	CASSSASGAETQYF
TRBV6-6	many	.	TRBJ1-1	TGTGCCAGCAATCGGGCCGACACTGAAGCTTTCTTT	CASNRADTEAFF
TRBV30	many	.	TRBJ2-4	TGTGCCTGGAGTGTGGGCCAGGGTGGAAACATTCAGTACTTC	CAWSVGQGGNIQYF
TRBV5-1	.	.	TRBJ1-1	TGCGCCAGCCAGGACCTAAAGGGGACTGAAGCTTTCTTT	CASQDLKGTEAFF
TRBV28	few	TRBD1	TRBJ2-1	TGTGCCAGCAGTTCGACCCGGGACAGCAACTACAATGAGCAGTTCTTC	CASSSTRDSNYNEQFF
TRBV7-9	few	TRBD1	TRBJ2-1	TGTGCCAGCCAAAGTGTTTACCGGGACAGGGGGCATAATGAGCAGTTCTTC	CASQSVYRDRGHNEQFF
TRBV5-4	.	TRBD1	TRBJ1-1	TGTGCCAGCAGCCATCGGGGACAGGGAGCTGAAGCTTTCTTT	CASSHRGQGAEAFF
TRBV12-3/TRBV12-4	few	.	TRBJ1-5	TGTGCCAGCAGCCCTGAGGCGGGCGGTCAGCCCCAGCATTTT	CASSPEAGGQPQHF
TRBV12-3/TRBV12-4	many	.	TRBJ2-2	TGTGCCAGCAGTCTACAGGAGAACACCGGGGAGCTGTTTTTT	CASSLQENTGELFF
TRBV25-1	.	TRBD2	TRBJ2-3	TGTGCCAGCAGTGATAAGGCCGGGGGGGCGTTAGGTACGCAGTATTTT	CASSDKAGGALGTQYF
TRBV6-5	many	.	TRBJ2-6	TGTGCCAGCAGATGGTCGCTCGGGGCCAACGTCCTGACTTTC	CASRWSLGANVLTF
TRBV29-1	few	.	TRBJ2-7	TGCAGCGTTGCCGGCGGGGACGGCTCCTACGAGCAGTACTTC	CSVAGGDGSYEQYF
TRBV4-1	many	.	TRBJ1-2	TGCGCCAGCAGCCAGAGCTCGTTGGACGGATTATATGGCTACACCTTC	CASSQSSLDGLYGYTF
TRBV19	few	.	TRBJ1-2	TGTGCCAGTAGTCAATTGTCGAGGGGGGTCGGTGGCTACACCTTC	CASSQLSRGVGGYTF
TRBV5-1	.	TRBD2	TRBJ2-2	TGCGCCAGCAGAAGCCCTAGCGGGGGGTCGAACACCGGGGAGCTGTTTTTT	CASRSPSGGSNTGELFF
TRBV5-1	few	.	TRBJ2-7	TGCGCCAGCAGCTTGCTGGCCTACGAGCAGTACTTC	CASSLLAYEQYF
TRBV19	.	TRBD2	TRBJ2-3	TGTGCCAGTGAGGAACTAGCGGGCACAGATACGCAGTATTTT	CASEELAGTDTQYF
TRBV28	.	.	TRBJ2-5	TGTGCCAGCAGTTTATTGAGGGGCAGGGGCCAAGAGACCCAGTACTTC	CASSLLRGRGQETQYF
TRBV7-9	many	TRBD1	TRBJ2-5	TGTGCCAGCGGTTTCGCCGGGACAGGGAGGGAGACCCAGTACTTC	CASGFAGTGRETQYF
TRBV12-3/TRBV12-4	many	.	TRBJ1-5	TGTGCCAGCAGTGGGACATCCTATCAGCCCCAGCATTTT	CASSGTSYQPQHF
TRBV6-2/TRBV6-3	many	.	TRBJ2-3	TGTGCCAGCAGTCCCACGGCAGGGAGGACAGATACGCAGTATTTT	CASSPTAGRTDTQYF
TRBV16	many	.	TRBJ2-5	TGTGCCAGCAGCCAATACAGGGAAGAGACCCAGTACTTC	CASSQYREETQYF
TRBV7-2	.	TRBD2	TRBJ2-1	TGTGCCAGCAGCTTACCACGGGGGGAACCAGCCTACAATGAGCAGTTCTTC	CASSLPRGEPAYNEQFF
TRBV20-1	many	.	TRBJ2-7	TGCAGTGCTAGAGAAGGGGCTAGCGTCAACGAGCAGTACTTC	CSAREGASVNEQYF
TRBV7-9	many	.	TRBJ1-2	TGTGCCAGCAGCTTAGGGGGGGACGGGGACTATGGCTACACCTTC	CASSLGGDGDYGYTF
TRBV6-5	few	.	TRBJ2-5	TGTGCCAGCAGTTACTCGGGGGGGCGAGAGACCCAGTACTTC	CASSYSGGRETQYF